The 10 T cell receptor beta chains below were found in one sample sequenced in a study of T-cell memory formation after mild COVID-19. TCRdb reprocessed the 5' RACE reads via MiXCR and lists one record per CDR3 protein. The sample lists 250,000 to 300,000 distinct CDR3 sequences, about a sixth occurring once. The sample taken for sequencing was PBMCs or a T cell subset sorted from them (not recorded which). The receptors originated from a man aged 18-30 years who had mild COVID-19 (a few samples of this study predate the infection). Cell type and time point are not known.

This clonotype was seen a handful of times. The V and J genes are TRBV11-2 and TRBJ1-2; D is unresolved. Trimming removed 4 bases at V and 4 bases at J, with 13 bases between. Germline V gene data show CDR1 as SGHAT and CDR2 as FQNNGV. CDR3 length equals 14 residues. The CDR3 DNA reads TGTGCCAGCAGCTCCCCCGGGTGGGGCTATGGCTACACCTTC. Translation: CASSSPGWGYGYTF.

The chain has TRBV6-6 and TRBJ1-1, with 8 bases fitting TRBD1. Germline loops: CDR1 MNHNY, CDR2 SVGAGI (reference sequence). Losses at the gene ends were 4 bases for V and 6 bases for J; bases not matched to a gene: 4. The CDR3 runs to 13 residues. For the CDR3, the DNA is TGTGCCAGCAGTTCAGGGGGCGCCTCTGAAGCTTTCTTT. This codes for CASSSGGASEAFF.

J is TRBJ1-1 and V is TRBV7-2; no clear D. The CDR3 is made up of 13 amino acids. CDR1 and CDR2 (germline): SGHTA, FQGNSA. The V gene lost 4 bases and the J gene lost 3 bases, with 9 bases spanning the gap. CDR3 bases: TGTGCCAGCAGCTCCATCCGCTACACTGAAGCTTTCTTT. Its translation: CASSSIRYTEAFF.

The chain is built from TRBV14 and TRBJ1-1, with D possibly TRBD1 on 6 matching bases. Germline V gene sequence: CDR1 SGHDN, CDR2 FVKESK. The CDR3 runs to 17 residues. V lost 0 bases and J lost 5, with 19 bases in between. The DNA of the CDR3 is TGTGCCAGCAGCCAAGAAGTGAAGACAGGAGGTAGAACTGAAGCTTTCTTT. Amino acids: CASSQEVKTGGRTEAFF.

The CDR3 coding sequence is TGCGCCAGCAGCTCCAGGGGGCGAACCTACGAGCAGTACTTC. Its translation: CASSSRGRTYEQYF. The chain links TRBV5-1 to TRBJ2-7; 8 bases fit TRBD1. Germline trimming cut 3 bases from V and 2 bases from J; bases unmatched to any gene: 4. From germline, CDR1 is SGHRS and CDR2 YFSETQ. The CDR3 sequence is 14 residues long.

The V call is TRBV5-1, the J call TRBJ1-1, with D perhaps matching TRBD1 (5 bases). The ends were cut back, 2 bases at V and 3 bases at J, with 14 bases in the middle. The CDR3 covers 15 residues. CDR1 is SGHRS and CDR2 is YFSETQ in the germline V gene. CDR3: CASSFGTQRDTEAFF. The CDR3 DNA reads TGCGCCAGCAGCTTCGGGACTCAGAGGGACACTGAAGCTTTCTTT.

This clonotype came up a few times. This CDR3 is CASSPWDSSSYGYTF. The CDR3 DNA sequence: TGTGCCAGCAGTCCTTGGGACAGCTCATCTTATGGCTACACCTTC. The chain is built from TRBV12-3 or TRBV12-4 and TRBJ1-2; 7 positions agree with TRBD1. The CDR3 is made up of 15 amino acids. J was trimmed by 5 bases and V by 5 bases; bases with no gene match: 11.

CDR3 in DNA: TGTGCCAGCAGCCGGACTAGCGCCGCAGAGACCCAGTACTTC. This translates into CASSRTSAAETQYF. The V and J genes are TRBV7-7 and TRBJ2-5, with 9 bases fitting TRBD2. Germline V gene data show CDR1 as SSHAT and CDR2 as FNYEAQ (reference sequence). Trimming removed 5 bases from V and 4 bases from J; junction bases left unmatched: 5. This CDR3 is 14 amino acids long.

The chain has TRBV4-1 and TRBJ2-7; 7 positions match TRBD1. Trimming at V came to 5 bases and at J to 4 bases, leaving 14 bases not matched to a gene. The CDR3 contains 16 residues. Per germline, CDR1 MGHRA and CDR2 YSYEKL. CDR3 sequence: CASSKSLQGLGYEQYV. The CDR3 DNA reads as TGCGCCAGCAGCAAAAGCCTACAGGGGCTTGGTTACGAGCAGTACGTC.

The chain is built from TRBV24-1 and TRBJ2-5; weak D call: TRBD1 (6 bases). This CDR3 has 15 amino acids. Germline CDR1 is KGHDR and CDR2 is SFDVKD. Trimming left V 1 base short and J 2 bases short, with 10 bases between. The CDR3 DNA sequence: TGTGCCACCAGTGATTTACGACAGGAACAAGAGACCCAGTACTTC. Its protein is CATSDLRQEQETQYF.